This TCR beta chain stems from a study of early stage breast cancer tumors (dated by TCRdb to 2017 to 2019). For context, the study as a whole: Of the approximately 15 invasive breast tumors, approximately 11 were found to be estrogen receptor-positive, progesterone receptor-positive and HER2-negative. On average, each sample had 8.5 to 10-fold read coverage. Across all samples, some 2.8 million templates representing roughly 1,100,000 unique clonotypes were detected. Of the roughly twelve ER+/PR+/HER2- tumors, eight were classified as invasive ductal carcinomas and four as invasive lobular carcinomas.

What the work shows at the level of the full study, not this receptor alone: Enriched TCRB sequences shared across patients were mostly commonly generated sequences, unlikely to play an important role in the tumor microenvironment. Tumors showed around 2.5-fold higher T cell density and higher clonality than adjacent normal breast tissue. Analysis by tumor subtype was prevented by the small cohort size. Repertoires from blood and normal breast were more alike than repertoires from blood and tumor, and in 14 of 16 patients, comparing each tissue with blood separated tumor from normal. Chain pairing and functional markers such as CD4, CD8 and FOXP3 were missed by bulk genomic DNA sequencing of unsorted cells.

A remark on this clone: The antigen it binds to is not known. It has no much larger one-base neighbor in the sample; base qualities were not kept.

CDR1 and CDR2, looked up from the germline V gene, are MDHEN and SYDVKM. V and J are truncated by 5 bases and 4 bases respectively, leaving an intervening sequence of 15 bases. The CDR3 starts with the cysteine, ends with the phenylalanine, and has 15 residues. Just the 45-base CDR3 DNA is kept, in frame starting at base 1. Each sample was amplified as two independent genomic DNA replicates: approximately 550 ng for blood and approximately 1.4 ug for tumor or normal breast. Following the manufacturer's instructions, the ImmunoSeq Intro kit was used to carry out TCRB sequencing on genomic DNA. Multiplex PCR ran around 29 cycles with proprietary primers and spike-in control sequences for absolute quantification. Single-end 150-bp reads were used to sequence an 87-bp fragment spanning the CDR3 plus the flanking V and J genes. Each lane of an Illumina MiSeq using version 3.0 chemistry carried seven multiplexed samples, with two replicates per sample. In the source study's methods: Raw data were processed with the vendor's proprietary pipeline, and both replicates were merged into a single result per sample. Clonotypes were defined as productive rearrangements sharing the V-gene family, CDR3 amino acid sequence and J-gene segment. To compute clonality, the normalized Shannon entropy (Pielou evenness) of TCRB abundances was subtracted from 1. T cell density was estimated by dividing total templates by the number of input cells inferred from the DNA input amount. Recon was used with default parameters to estimate total repertoire diversity and clonality. Clonotypes with over 0.1% abundance in tumor and at least 32-fold higher abundance in tumor than in normal breast were defined as tumor-enriched. TCRdb re-hosts the immuneACCESS table, in-frame sequences only. Its copies lack some clones; in the studies checked, an unresolved V gene accounts for under half of them, and the cause for the rest is not known. V, J and clone size are those of that table, while D and trimming were read from the DNA. Across this sample there are about 63,000 clones, with over 65% seen only once. Of the sample, about 3.7% is held by the ten largest clones.

The study profiled bulk TCR beta-chain repertoires in matched peripheral blood, tumor and adjacent normal breast tissue taken from approximately 15 patients with early-stage breast cancer. Before surgery, whole blood (roughly 4.5-10 mL) was collected into EDTA tubes and processed within 2 hours. Peripheral blood mononuclear cells were isolated by Ficoll-Paque centrifugation in SepMate-50 tubes. For storage in liquid nitrogen, PBMCs were cryopreserved as aliquots of 2 to 4 million cells in around 90% FBS with roughly 10% DMSO. The Qiagen AllPrep DNA/RNA Mini kit was used to extract genomic DNA. The sample was blood. The chain employs TRBV28 and TRBJ1-5, with the identity of the D gene unclear. This clonotype was sampled from a person in their thirties with breast cancer. The sequence in DNA is TGTGCCAGCAGTCGCCCCCGTGGGGAAAATCAGCCCCAGCATTTT. This encodes CASSRPRGENQPQHF.